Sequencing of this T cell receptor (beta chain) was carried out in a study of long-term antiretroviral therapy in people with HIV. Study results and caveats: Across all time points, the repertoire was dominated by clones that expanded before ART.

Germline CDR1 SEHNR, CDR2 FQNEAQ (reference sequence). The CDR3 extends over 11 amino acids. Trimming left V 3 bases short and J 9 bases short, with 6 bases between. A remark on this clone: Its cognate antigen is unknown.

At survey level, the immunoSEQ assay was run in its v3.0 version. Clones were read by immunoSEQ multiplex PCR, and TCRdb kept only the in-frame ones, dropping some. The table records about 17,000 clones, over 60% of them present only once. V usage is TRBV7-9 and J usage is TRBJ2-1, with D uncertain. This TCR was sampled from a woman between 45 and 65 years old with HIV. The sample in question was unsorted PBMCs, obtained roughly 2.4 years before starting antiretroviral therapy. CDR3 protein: CASSLGFEQFF. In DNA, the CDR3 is TGTGCCAGCAGCTTGGGGTTTGAGCAGTTCTTC.